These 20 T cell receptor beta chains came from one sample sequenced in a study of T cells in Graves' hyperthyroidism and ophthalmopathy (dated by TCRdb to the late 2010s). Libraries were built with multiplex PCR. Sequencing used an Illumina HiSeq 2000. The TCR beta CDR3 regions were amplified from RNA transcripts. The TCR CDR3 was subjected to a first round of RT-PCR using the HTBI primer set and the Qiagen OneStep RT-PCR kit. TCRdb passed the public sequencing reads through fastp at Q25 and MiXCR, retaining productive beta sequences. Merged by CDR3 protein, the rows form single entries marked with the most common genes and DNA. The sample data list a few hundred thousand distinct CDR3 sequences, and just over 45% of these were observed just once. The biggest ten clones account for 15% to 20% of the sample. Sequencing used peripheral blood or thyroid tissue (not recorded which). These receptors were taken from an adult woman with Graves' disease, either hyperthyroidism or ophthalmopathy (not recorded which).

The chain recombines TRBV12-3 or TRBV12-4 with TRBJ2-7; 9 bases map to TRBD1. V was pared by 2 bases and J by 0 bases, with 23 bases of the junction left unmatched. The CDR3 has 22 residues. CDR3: CASSLSTIRQGVIKRVSYEQYF. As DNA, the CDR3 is TGTGCCAGCAGTTTATCGACGATCCGACAGGGGGTGATTAAACGTGTCTCCTACGAGCAGTACTTC.

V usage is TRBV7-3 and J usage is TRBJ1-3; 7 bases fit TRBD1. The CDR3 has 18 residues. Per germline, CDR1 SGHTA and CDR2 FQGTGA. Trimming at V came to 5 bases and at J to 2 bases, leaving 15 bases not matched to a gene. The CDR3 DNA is TGTGCCAGCAGCCCATTCGGACAGGCCCCCGGGGCTGGAAACACCATATATTTT. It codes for CASSPFGQAPGAGNTIYF. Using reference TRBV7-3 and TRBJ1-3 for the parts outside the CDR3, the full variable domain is GAGVSQTPSNKVTEKGKYVELRCDPISGHTALYWYRQSLGQGPEFLIYFQGTGAADDSGLPNDRFFAVRPEGSVSTLKIQRTERGDSAVYLCASSPFGQAPGAGNTIYFGEGSWLTVV.

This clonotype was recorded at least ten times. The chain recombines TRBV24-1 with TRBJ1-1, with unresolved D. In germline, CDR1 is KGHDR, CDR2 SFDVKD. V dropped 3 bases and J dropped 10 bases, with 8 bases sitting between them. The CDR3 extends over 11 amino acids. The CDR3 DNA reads TGTGCCACCAGTGATCCAACGGGAGCTTTCTTT. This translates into CATSDPTGAFF.

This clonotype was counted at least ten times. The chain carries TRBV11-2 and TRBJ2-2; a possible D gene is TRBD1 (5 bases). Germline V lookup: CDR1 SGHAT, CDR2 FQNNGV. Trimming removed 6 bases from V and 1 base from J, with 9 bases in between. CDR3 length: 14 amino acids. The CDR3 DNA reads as TGTGCCAGCAGACCCGACAGGAACACCGGGGAGCTGTTTTTT. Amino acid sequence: CASRPDRNTGELFF.

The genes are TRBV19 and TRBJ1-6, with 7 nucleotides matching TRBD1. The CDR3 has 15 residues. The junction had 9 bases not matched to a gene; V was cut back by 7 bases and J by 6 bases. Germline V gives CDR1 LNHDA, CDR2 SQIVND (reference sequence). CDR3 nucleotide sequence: TGTGCCAGTACCACCGGGACAGAGATTAATTCACCCCTCCACTTT. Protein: CASTTGTEINSPLHF.

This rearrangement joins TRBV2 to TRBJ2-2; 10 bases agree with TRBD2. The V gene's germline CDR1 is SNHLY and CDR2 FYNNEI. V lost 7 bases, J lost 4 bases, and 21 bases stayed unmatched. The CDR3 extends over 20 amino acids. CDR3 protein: CASIEPPSTEAGGGTGELFF. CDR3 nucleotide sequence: TGTGCCAGCATCGAACCCCCGAGCACTGAAGCGGGAGGGGGCACCGGGGAGCTGTTTTTT. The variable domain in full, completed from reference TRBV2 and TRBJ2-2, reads EPEVTQTPSHQVTQMGQEVILRCVPISNHLYFYWYRQILGQKVEFLVSFYNNEISEKSEIFDDQFSVERPDGSNFTLKIRSTKLEDSAMYFCASIEPPSTEAGGGTGELFFGEGSRLTVL.

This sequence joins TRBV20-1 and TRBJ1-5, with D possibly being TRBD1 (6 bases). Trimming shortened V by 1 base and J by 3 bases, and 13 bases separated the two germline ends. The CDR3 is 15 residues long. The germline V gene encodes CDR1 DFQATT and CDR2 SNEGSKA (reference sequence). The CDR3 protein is CSARGSRGHNQPQHF. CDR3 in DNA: TGCAGTGCTAGAGGAAGCAGGGGCCACAATCAGCCCCAGCATTTT.

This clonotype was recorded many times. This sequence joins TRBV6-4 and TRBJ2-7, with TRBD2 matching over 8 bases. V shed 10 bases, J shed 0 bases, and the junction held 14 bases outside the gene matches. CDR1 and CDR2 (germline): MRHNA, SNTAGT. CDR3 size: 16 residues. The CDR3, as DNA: TGTGCCATCTCCCCCCTTTGGAGCGGGAGCTCCTACGAGCAGTACTTC. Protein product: CAISPLWSGSSYEQYF.

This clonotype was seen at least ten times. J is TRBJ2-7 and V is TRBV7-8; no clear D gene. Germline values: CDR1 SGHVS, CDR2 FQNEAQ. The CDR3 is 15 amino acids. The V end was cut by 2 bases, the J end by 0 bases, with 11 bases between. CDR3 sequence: CASSLRAVLSYEQYF. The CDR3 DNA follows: TGTGCCAGCAGCTTAAGGGCAGTCCTCTCCTACGAGCAGTACTTC.

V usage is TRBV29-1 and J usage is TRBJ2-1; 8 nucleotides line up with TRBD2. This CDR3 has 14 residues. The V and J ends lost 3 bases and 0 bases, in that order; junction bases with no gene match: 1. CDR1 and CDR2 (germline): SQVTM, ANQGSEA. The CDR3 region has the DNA TGCAGCGTTGAGACTAGCGACTCCTACAATGAGCAGTTCTTC. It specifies CSVETSDSYNEQFF.

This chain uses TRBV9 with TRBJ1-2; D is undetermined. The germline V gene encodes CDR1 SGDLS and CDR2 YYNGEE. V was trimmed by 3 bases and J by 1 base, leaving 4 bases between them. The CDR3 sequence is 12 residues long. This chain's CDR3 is CASSALNYGYTF. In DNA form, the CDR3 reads TGTGCCAGCAGCGCCCTTAACTATGGCTACACCTTC.

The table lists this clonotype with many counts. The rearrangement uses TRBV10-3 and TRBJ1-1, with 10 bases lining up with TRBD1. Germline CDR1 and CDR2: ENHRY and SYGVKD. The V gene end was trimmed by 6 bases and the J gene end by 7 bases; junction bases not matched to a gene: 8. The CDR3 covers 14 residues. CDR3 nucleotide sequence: TGTGCCATCAGCAAGACAGGGGGCTTAAGTGAAGCTTTCTTT. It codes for CAISKTGGLSEAFF.

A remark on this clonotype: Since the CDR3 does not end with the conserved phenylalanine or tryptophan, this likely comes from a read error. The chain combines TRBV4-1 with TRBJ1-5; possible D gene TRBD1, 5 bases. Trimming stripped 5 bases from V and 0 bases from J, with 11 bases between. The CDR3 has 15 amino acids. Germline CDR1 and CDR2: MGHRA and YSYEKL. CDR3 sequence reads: CASSRGTDSNQPQHS. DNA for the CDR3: TGCGCCAGCAGCAGGGGAACAGATAGCAATCAGCCCCAGCATTCT.

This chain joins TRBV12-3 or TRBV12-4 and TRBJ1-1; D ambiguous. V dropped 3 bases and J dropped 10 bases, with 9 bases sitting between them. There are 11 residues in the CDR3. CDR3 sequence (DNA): TGTGCCAGCAGTTTCACGGGAGTAGCTTTCTTT. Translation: CASSFTGVAFF.

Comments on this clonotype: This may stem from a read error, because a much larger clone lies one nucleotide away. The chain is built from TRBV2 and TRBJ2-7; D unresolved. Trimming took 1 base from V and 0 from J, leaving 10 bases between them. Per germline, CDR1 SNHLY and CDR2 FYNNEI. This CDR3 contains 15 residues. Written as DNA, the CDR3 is TGTGCCAGCAGTGAAGAGGGCCCGAGCTCCTACGAGCAGTACTTC. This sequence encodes CASSEEGPSSYEQYF.

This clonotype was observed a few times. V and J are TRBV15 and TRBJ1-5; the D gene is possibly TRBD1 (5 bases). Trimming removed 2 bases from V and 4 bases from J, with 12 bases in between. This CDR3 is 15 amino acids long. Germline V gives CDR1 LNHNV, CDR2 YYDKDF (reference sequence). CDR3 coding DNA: TGTGCCACCAGCAGAAAGGGGACGGGAAATCAGCCCCAGCATTTT. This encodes CATSRKGTGNQPQHF.

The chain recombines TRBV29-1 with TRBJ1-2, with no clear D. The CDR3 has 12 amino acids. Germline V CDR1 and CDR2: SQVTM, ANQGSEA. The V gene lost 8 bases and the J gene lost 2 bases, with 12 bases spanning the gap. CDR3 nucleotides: TGCAGCCCTGACGGACCAAACTATGGCTACACCTTC. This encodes CSPDGPNYGYTF.

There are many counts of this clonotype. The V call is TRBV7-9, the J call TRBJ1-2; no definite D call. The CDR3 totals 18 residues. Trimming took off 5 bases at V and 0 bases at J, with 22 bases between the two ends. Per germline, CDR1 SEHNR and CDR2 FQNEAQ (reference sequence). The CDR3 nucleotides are TGTGCCAGCAGCGGTCGGCCAGCTAGCTATGGGGCTAACTATGGCTACACCTTC. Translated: CASSGRPASYGANYGYTF. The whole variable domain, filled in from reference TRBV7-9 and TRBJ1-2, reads DTGVSQNPRHKITKRGQNVTFRCDPISEHNRLYWYRQTLGQGPEFLTYFQNEAQLEKSRLLSDRFSAERPKGSFSTLEIQRTEQGDSAMYLCASSGRPASYGANYGYTFGSGTRLTVV.

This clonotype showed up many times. CDR3 bases: TGCGCCAGCAGCTTATTCCACGAGCAGTACTTC. Protein product: CASSLFHEQYF. The chain links TRBV5-1 to TRBJ2-7; unclear D gene. The V gene lost 2 bases and the J gene lost 5 bases, with 5 bases spanning the gap. Looked up from germline, CDR1 is SGHRS and CDR2 is YFSETQ. The CDR3 is 11 residues long.

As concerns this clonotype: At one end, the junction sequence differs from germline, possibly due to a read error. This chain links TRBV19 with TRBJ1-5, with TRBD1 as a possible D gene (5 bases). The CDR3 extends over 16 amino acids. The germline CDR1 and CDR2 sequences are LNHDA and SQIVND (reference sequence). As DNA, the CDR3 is TGTGCCGGTAGCCCAGGGATAGGGTTAACCCATCAGCCCCAGCATTTT. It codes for CAGSPGIGLTHQPQHF.